This T cell receptor beta chain is from a study of blood T cell repertoires in COVID-19. Only in-frame clones appear in the TCRdb table, and some are missing; sequencing was by immunoSEQ multiplex PCR. The sample records more than 70,000 clones, 87% being singletons. The germline V gene has CDR1 SGHDT and CDR2 YYEEEE. This CDR3 region has 15 residues. The V end was cut by 7 bases, the J end by 3 bases, with 17 bases between. This receptor was taken from a woman aged 50 to 65 with active or convalescent COVID-19. The chain recombines TRBV5-6 with TRBJ1-5; D is undetermined. The sequenced sample consisted of peripheral blood. The CDR3 loop is CASSQRLSDNQPQHF. CDR3 DNA: TGTGCCAGCTCCCAGAGGCTTTCGGACAATCAGCCCCAGCATTTT. Together with reference TRBV5-6 and TRBJ1-5, the CDR3 gives the full variable domain: DAGVTQSPTHLIKTRGQQVTLRCSPKSGHDTVSWYQQALGQGPQFIFQYYEEEERQRGNFPDRFSGHQFPNYSSELNVNALLLGDSALYLCASSQRLSDNQPQHFGDGTRLSIL.